This T cell receptor beta chain came from a study of monozygotic twins with inflammatory bowel disease. General study results and limits: The analysis did not separate different T cell subtypes.

Worth noting for this clonotype: As yet, its antigen is unknown.

The draw for each donor consisted of a single 2.5 ml blood sample. Germline CDR1 reads SGHTA; CDR2 reads FQGNSA. CDR3 length: 16 amino acids. TCRdb re-called the 5' RACE reads and catalogs CDR3 proteins one per entry, DNA excluded. The sample is made up of more than 300,000 distinct CDR3 sequences, and the top ten hold roughly 2.6% of it. Sequenced: blood. The sequence derives from a human donor with ulcerative colitis or Crohn's disease, or a healthy co-twin of an affected twin (not recorded which). V and J are TRBV7-2 and TRBJ2-5; the D call from TCRdb, TRBD1, cannot be confirmed without DNA. This CDR3 reads CASSLGPGGPQETQYF.